The next 32 T cell receptor beta chains were all read from a single sample in a study of T cell repertoires in cytomegalovirus infection. TCRdb processed the reads anew with MiXCR; each CDR3 protein has one entry. This table holds about 770,000 distinct CDR3 sequences, approximately 32% found once. These receptors are not linked to any known antigen. The specimen was cultured CD8+ T cells from PBMCs, collected from culture after CMV antigen stimulation. The receptors stem from a human donor in good health (CMV status not recorded). Some clones in this sample may be carry-over from other donors' samples.

The chain joins TRBV12-3 or TRBV12-4 to TRBJ2-2; D may be TRBD2 (5 bases). The CDR3 totals 16 residues. The V and J ends lost 5 bases and 4 bases respectively, with 17 bases between them. The CDR3 DNA follows: TGTGCCAGCAGTCCCCCAGGAGCGGTGACCACCGGGGAGCTGTTTTTT. Residues: CASSPPGAVTTGELFF.

This clonotype was observed at least ten times. The chain combines TRBV6-2 or TRBV6-3 with TRBJ1-1; TRBD1 is a possible D gene (6 bases). The V end was cut by 3 bases, the J end by 3 bases, with 8 bases between. Germline V CDR1 and CDR2: MNHEY, SVGEGT. The CDR3 has 13 amino acids. As DNA, the CDR3 is TGTGCCAGCAGTTATGAGGGGGACACTGAAGCTTTCTTT. Protein product: CASSYEGDTEAFF.

In its sample, this clonotype was seen many times. This sequence joins TRBV7-6 and TRBJ1-4, with D tentatively TRBD1 (5 bases). This CDR3 has 16 residues. Trimming shortened V by 6 bases and J by 2 bases, and 16 bases separated the two germline ends. Germline V gene lookup returns CDR1 SGHVS and CDR2 FNYEAQ. This CDR3 reads CASSSGPYWTNEKLFF. In DNA, the CDR3 is TGTGCCAGCAGTTCGGGGCCCTATTGGACTAATGAAAAACTGTTTTTT. Filled out from reference TRBV7-6 and TRBJ1-4, the complete variable domain reads GAGVSQSPRYKVTKRGQDVALRCDPISGHVSLYWYRQALGQGPEFLTYFNYEAQQDKSGLPNDRFSAERPEGSISTLTIQRTEQRDSAMYRCASSSGPYWTNEKLFFGSGTQLSVL.

This chain uses TRBV5-1 with TRBJ2-7, with TRBD1 as a possible D gene (5 bases). Germline V gene data show CDR1 as SGHRS and CDR2 as YFSETQ. CDR3 length: 13 residues. The V end lost 3 bases, the J end lost 5 bases, and 12 bases lay between the germline ends. In DNA, the CDR3 is TGCGCCAGCAGCTGGGGCTCCCCAGACGAGCAGTACTTC. Amino acids: CASSWGSPDEQYF.

The chain joins TRBV6-2 or TRBV6-3 to TRBJ2-2; perhaps TRBD1 as D (6 bases). The V and J ends lost 11 bases and 1 base respectively, with 14 bases between them. Germline V CDR1 and CDR2: MNHEY, SVGEGT. The CDR3 loop spans 14 amino acids. The CDR3 loop is CASQGTLNTGELFF. DNA of the CDR3: TGTGCCTCCCAGGGGACCCTGAACACCGGGGAGCTGTTTTTT.

In its sample, this clonotype was seen once. This chain connects TRBV7-8 to TRBJ2-7, with no clear D. CDR1 is SGHVS, CDR2 FQNEAQ, per germline. Trimming stripped 5 bases from V and 0 bases from J, with 14 bases between. The length of the CDR3 is 15 residues. The CDR3 region is CASSNWSLSSYEQYF. The CDR3, as DNA: TGTGCCAGCAGCAACTGGTCCCTAAGCTCCTACGAGCAGTACTTC.

The chain joins TRBV7-2 to TRBJ2-3; D is unresolved. This CDR3 region has 13 residues. With 5 bases removed from V and 11 bases from J, the gap between germline ends came to 17 bases. The germline V gene encodes CDR1 SGHTA and CDR2 FQGNSA. The CDR3 DNA reads TGTGCCAGCAGCCCTCTCGTGGAGATAGGGCAGTATTTT. Protein: CASSPLVEIGQYF.

This clonotype was counted between two and nine times. The chain recombines TRBV20-1 with TRBJ2-1; tentative D call: TRBD1 (6 bases). The CDR3 has 14 residues. Between the trimmed V and J ends, which lost 3 bases and 3 bases, there was a span of 12 bases. Germline values: CDR1 DFQATT, CDR2 SNEGSKA (reference sequence). The CDR3: CSARGTQSYNEQFF. CDR3 DNA: TGCAGTGCTAGGGGGACACAAAGCTACAATGAGCAGTTCTTC.

J is TRBJ1-5 and V is TRBV27; no reliable D call. The germline V gene has CDR1 MNHEY and CDR2 SMNVEV (reference sequence). The length of the CDR3 is 15 residues. Trimming removed 5 bases at V and 0 bases at J, with 11 bases between. In DNA, the CDR3 is TGTGCCAGCAGTCCCGCTATGGGTAGCAATCAGCCCCAGCATTTT. This gives the protein CASSPAMGSNQPQHF.

This clonotype was counted a few times. This chain joins TRBV2 and TRBJ1-3; D perhaps matches TRBD1 (6 bases). Germline lookup yields CDR1 SNHLY and CDR2 FYNNEI. V gave up 5 bases and J gave up 6 bases, with 20 bases separating them. The CDR3 spans 16 residues. The CDR3: CASSRTVGGIENTIYF. Here the CDR3 DNA reads TGTGCCAGCAGTCGGACAGTTGGGGGTATAGAAAACACCATATATTTT.

J is TRBJ1-1 and V is TRBV7-9, with TRBD1 matching 10 bases. The CDR3 totals 15 residues. Germline CDR1 is SEHNR and CDR2 is FQNEAQ (reference sequence). V trimming: 4 bases; J trimming: 7 bases; junction bases outside the gene matches: 9. The CDR3 loop is CASSSTRQGANEAFF. In nucleotides, the CDR3 is TGTGCCAGCAGCTCGACCCGACAGGGGGCTAATGAAGCTTTCTTT.

The chain employs TRBV24-1 and TRBJ2-2, with 8 bases identical to TRBD1. The CDR3 is 16 residues long. Germline CDR1 reads KGHDR; CDR2 reads SFDVKD. J lost 1 base, V lost 4 bases, and 4 bases had no gene match. In DNA form, the CDR3 reads TGTGCCACCAGTGACACCGGGACAGGGAACACCGGGGAGCTGTTTTTT. As protein: CATSDTGTGNTGELFF.

This clonotype was seen only a few times. This chain links TRBV6-5 with TRBJ2-3, with 7 bases matching TRBD2. CDR3 size: 13 residues. CDR1 MNHEY and CDR2 SVGAGI come from the germline V gene. The J segment lost 4 bases and the V segment lost 6 bases, leaving 4 bases of the junction unmatched. The DNA for the CDR3 is TGTGCCAGCAGGAGACTAGCTGCAGATACGCAGTATTTT. Translating gives CASRRLAADTQYF.

The V gene is TRBV6-1, the J gene TRBJ2-7; D is unresolved. Trimming left V 7 bases short and J 1 base short, with 8 bases between. The CDR3 runs 12 residues. CDR1 is MNHNS and CDR2 is SASEGT in the germline V gene. The CDR3 DNA follows: TGTGCCAGCACCCCCCCGTCCTACGAGCAGTACTTC. Amino acid sequence: CASTPPSYEQYF.

The chain carries TRBV9 and TRBJ2-2; 11 bases map to TRBD1. Germline trimming cut 0 bases from V and 4 bases from J; bases unmatched to any gene: 5. This CDR3 spans 17 amino acids. Germline V gene lookup returns CDR1 SGDLS and CDR2 YYNGEE. The CDR3 DNA follows: TGTGCCAGCAGCGTAGCCGGACAGGGGGCGTTCACCGGGGAGCTGTTTTTT. Translating gives CASSVAGQGAFTGELFF.

This clonotype showed up many times. J is TRBJ1-5 and V is TRBV12-3 or TRBV12-4; D not resolved. The CDR3 runs to 15 residues. Trimming pared 2 bases from V and 7 bases from J, leaving 15 bases between. DNA for the CDR3: TGTGCCAGCAGTTTATTCTTGGGTTCGGACCAGCCCCAGCATTTT. Translated: CASSLFLGSDQPQHF.

This chain connects TRBV15 to TRBJ2-5; 9 bases agree with TRBD1. Germline CDR1 is LNHNV and CDR2 is YYDKDF (reference sequence). Losses at the gene ends were 5 bases for V and 4 bases for J; bases not matched to a gene: 8. The CDR3 has 15 residues. The CDR3: CATSGHRGRGETQYF. The CDR3 coding sequence is TGTGCCACCAGCGGACACAGGGGGCGCGGAGAGACCCAGTACTTC.

This clonotype was observed a handful of times. The J gene is TRBJ2-5, the V gene TRBV7-9, with TRBD1 identical over 7 bases. V shed 5 bases, J shed 3 bases, and the junction held 9 bases outside the gene matches. Germline values: CDR1 SEHNR, CDR2 FQNEAQ (reference sequence). This CDR3 region has 15 residues. The CDR3: CASSTRRQGEETQYF. The DNA of the CDR3 is TGTGCCAGCAGCACCCGCCGTCAGGGGGAAGAGACCCAGTACTTC.

This clonotype was seen at least ten times. J is TRBJ1-1 and V is TRBV5-4, with D perhaps TRBD1 (5 bases). CDR3 length: 16 amino acids. Trimming cost V 4 bases and J 5 bases, with 21 bases left between them. Germline loops: CDR1 SGHNT, CDR2 YYREEE (reference sequence). In DNA, the CDR3 is TGTGCCAGCAGCCGTATAGCGACAGAACTCCCTACTGAAGCTTTCTTT. Encoded protein: CASSRIATELPTEAFF.

The CDR3 is CASSEIGLNQPQHF. CDR3 nucleotides: TGTGCCAGCAGTGAGATAGGACTCAATCAGCCCCAGCATTTT. The genes are TRBV2 and TRBJ1-5; D is undetermined. Germline assignment: CDR1 SNHLY and CDR2 FYNNEI. V was clipped by 3 bases and J by 3 bases, with 9 bases between them. There are 14 residues in the CDR3.

This clonotype was found many times. The chain is built from TRBV7-9 and TRBJ2-1; 11 nucleotides match TRBD2. V was clipped by 5 bases and J by 2 bases; unmatched bases: 2. This CDR3 has 15 residues. Germline V gene sequence: CDR1 SEHNR, CDR2 FQNEAQ (reference sequence). The CDR3 DNA follows: TGTGCCAGCAGCCCACTAGCGGGGGCCTACAATGAGCAGTTCTTC. Residues: CASSPLAGAYNEQFF.

This clonotype was picked up a small number of times. The V gene is TRBV20-1, the J gene TRBJ2-1; the match to TRBD1 covers 9 bases. The CDR3 is 21 amino acids. The trim removed 1 base at V and 0 bases at J, leaving 19 bases unmatched. Germline CDR1 is DFQATT and CDR2 is SNEGSKA (reference sequence). This chain's CDR3 is CSARAYRDREPLESSYNEQFF. The CDR3 coding sequence is TGCAGTGCTAGAGCCTACCGGGACAGGGAACCTTTGGAAAGCTCCTACAATGAGCAGTTCTTC.

This chain connects TRBV29-1 to TRBJ2-7; TRBD1 agrees at 7 bases. V shed 8 bases, J shed 4 bases, and the junction held 8 bases outside the gene matches. Germline lookup yields CDR1 SQVTM and CDR2 ANQGSEA. The CDR3 is made up of 12 amino acids. CDR3 residues: CSTGDSEYEQYF. CDR3 in DNA: TGCAGCACCGGGGACAGTGAATACGAGCAGTACTTC.

CDR3 sequence reads: CASSTGGYINQPQHF. The CDR3 DNA follows: TGTGCCAGCTCAACAGGGGGTTATATCAATCAGCCCCAGCATTTT. V gene TRBV7-8 combines with J gene TRBJ1-5; 8 nucleotides agree with TRBD1. This CDR3 comprises 15 residues. After removal of 8 bases from V and 3 bases from J, the junction contained 9 bases not matched to a gene. Germline-derived CDR1 and CDR2 are SGHVS and FQNEAQ.

This clonotype turned up a few times. This rearrangement joins TRBV2 to TRBJ1-2; D is possibly TRBD1 (5 bases). Trimming took off 7 bases at V and 2 bases at J, with 14 bases between the two ends. From germline, CDR1 is SNHLY and CDR2 FYNNEI. The length of the CDR3 is 14 residues. The CDR3 bases are TGTGCCAGCACCCGACAGAGCCTAAACTATGGCTACACCTTC. This gives the protein CASTRQSLNYGYTF.

The chain is built from TRBV29-1 and TRBJ1-2; D is ambiguous. The germline gives CDR1 SQVTM, CDR2 ANQGSEA. V was pared by 3 bases and J by 8 bases, with 10 bases between. The CDR3 is made up of 11 amino acids. The chain's CDR3 is CSVESLLGYTF. The CDR3 DNA follows: TGCAGCGTTGAGTCCTTGCTGGGCTACACCTTC.

V usage is TRBV27 and J usage is TRBJ2-1; 8 bases agree with TRBD1. This CDR3 contains 13 residues. With 9 bases clipped from V and 8 bases from J, the junction kept 9 bases outside the gene matches. Germline V gene sequence: CDR1 MNHEY, CDR2 SMNVEV (reference sequence). DNA of the CDR3: TGTGCCAGTGGCCTCCCCAGGGGGCATGAGCAGTTCTTC. Its protein is CASGLPRGHEQFF.

This clonotype was seen only a few times. This sequence joins TRBV2 and TRBJ2-5; D is ambiguous. The V and J ends lost 8 bases and 8 bases respectively, with 12 bases between them. Germline V gene data show CDR1 as SNHLY and CDR2 as FYNNEI. This CDR3 comprises 11 residues. The CDR3 DNA follows: TGTGCCAGCCTTGGGCTGGGAACCCAGTACTTC. This codes for CASLGLGTQYF.

J is TRBJ2-3 and V is TRBV12-3 or TRBV12-4; 8 nucleotides match TRBD1. V was clipped by 2 bases and J by 3 bases; unmatched bases: 13. The CDR3 is 18 amino acids. CDR3 sequence (DNA): TGTGCCAGCAGTTTATTGGACAGGGTGGATGTTGAGACAGATACGCAGTATTTT. Its protein product is CASSLLDRVDVETDTQYF.

The genes are TRBV7-9 and TRBJ1-1; tentatively, D is TRBD1 (5 bases). This CDR3 contains 16 residues. Germline V gene data show CDR1 as SEHNR and CDR2 as FQNEAQ (reference sequence). V lost 1 base and J 1 base, leaving 13 bases between the germline ends. CDR3 sequence reads: CASSLDGGRGNTEAFF. DNA of the CDR3: TGTGCCAGCAGCTTAGACGGCGGTAGGGGGAACACTGAAGCTTTCTTT.

The chain links TRBV6-5 to TRBJ2-7; TRBD2 aligns across 8 bases. This CDR3 spans 13 amino acids. The ends lost 6 bases at V and 4 bases at J; junction bases unmatched: 5. Germline loops: CDR1 MNHEY, CDR2 SVGAGI. The CDR3 coding sequence is TGTGCCAGCAGGCCCCGGGGGGGATACGAGCAGTACGTC. Its translation: CASRPRGGYEQYV.

The rearrangement uses TRBV12-3 or TRBV12-4 and TRBJ2-3, with 8 nucleotides matching TRBD2. The CDR3 extends over 18 amino acids. J was trimmed by 0 bases and V by 6 bases; bases with no gene match: 14. CDR3: CASSYPGGGAASTDTQYF. The CDR3 DNA reads as TGTGCCAGCAGCTACCCCGGGGGGGGGGCGGCTAGCACAGATACGCAGTATTTT.